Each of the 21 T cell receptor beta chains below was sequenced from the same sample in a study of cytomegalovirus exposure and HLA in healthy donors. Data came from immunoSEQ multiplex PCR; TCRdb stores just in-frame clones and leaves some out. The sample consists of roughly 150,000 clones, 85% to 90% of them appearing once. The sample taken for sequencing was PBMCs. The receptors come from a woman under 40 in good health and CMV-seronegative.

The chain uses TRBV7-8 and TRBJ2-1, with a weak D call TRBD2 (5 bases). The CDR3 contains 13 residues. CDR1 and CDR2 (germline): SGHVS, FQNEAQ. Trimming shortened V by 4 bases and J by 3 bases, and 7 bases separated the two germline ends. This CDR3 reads CASSSRDYNEQFF. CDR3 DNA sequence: TGTGCCAGCAGCTCCCGGGACTACAATGAGCAGTTCTTC.

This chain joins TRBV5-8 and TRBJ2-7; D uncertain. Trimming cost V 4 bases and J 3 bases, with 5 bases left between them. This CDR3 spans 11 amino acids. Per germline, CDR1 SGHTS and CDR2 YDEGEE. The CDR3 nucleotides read TGTGCCAGCAGCCCCAACTACGAGCAGTACTTC. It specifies CASSPNYEQYF.

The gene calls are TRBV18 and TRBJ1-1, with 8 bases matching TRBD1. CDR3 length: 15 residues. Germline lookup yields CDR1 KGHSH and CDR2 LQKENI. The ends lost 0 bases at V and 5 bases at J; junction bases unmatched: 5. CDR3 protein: CASSPPNRGGTEAFF. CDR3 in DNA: TGTGCCAGCTCACCACCGAACAGGGGGGGGACTGAAGCTTTCTTT.

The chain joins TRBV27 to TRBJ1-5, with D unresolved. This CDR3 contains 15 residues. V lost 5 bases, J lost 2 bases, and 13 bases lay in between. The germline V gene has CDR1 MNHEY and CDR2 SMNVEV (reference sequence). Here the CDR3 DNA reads TGTGCCAGCAGTCTAAGAGGGTTGGGCAATCAGCCCCAGCATTTT. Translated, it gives CASSLRGLGNQPQHF.

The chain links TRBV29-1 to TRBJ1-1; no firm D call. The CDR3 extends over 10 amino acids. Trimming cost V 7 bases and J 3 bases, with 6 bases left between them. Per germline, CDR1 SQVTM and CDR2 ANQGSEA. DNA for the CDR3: TGCAGCGCTGGGGACACTGAAGCTTTCTTT. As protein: CSAGDTEAFF.

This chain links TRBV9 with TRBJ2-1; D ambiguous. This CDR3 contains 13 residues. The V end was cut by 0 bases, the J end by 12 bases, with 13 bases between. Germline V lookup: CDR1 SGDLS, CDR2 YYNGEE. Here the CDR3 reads CASSVGGGFGQFF. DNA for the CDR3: TGTGCCAGCAGCGTAGGAGGTGGCTTCGGGCAGTTCTTC.

The chain's CDR3 is CSVEGLAGVGEQFF. The CDR3 DNA sequence: TGCAGCGTTGAAGGACTAGCGGGAGTCGGTGAGCAGTTCTTC. The rearrangement joins TRBV29-1 to TRBJ2-1; 12 bases align to TRBD2. The CDR3 has 14 residues. The germline CDR1 and CDR2 sequences are SQVTM and ANQGSEA. With V trimmed by 1 base and J by 9 bases, 4 bases remained unmatched.

The chain's CDR3 is CASSSRQATNTGELFF. Written as DNA, the CDR3 is TGCGCCAGCAGCTCCCGACAGGCTACGAACACCGGGGAGCTGTTTTTT. This chain joins TRBV5-1 and TRBJ2-2, with D maybe TRBD1 (6 bases). CDR1 is SGHRS and CDR2 is YFSETQ in the germline V gene. V lost 3 bases to trimming and J lost 0 bases, with 12 bases between them. CDR3 size: 16 residues.

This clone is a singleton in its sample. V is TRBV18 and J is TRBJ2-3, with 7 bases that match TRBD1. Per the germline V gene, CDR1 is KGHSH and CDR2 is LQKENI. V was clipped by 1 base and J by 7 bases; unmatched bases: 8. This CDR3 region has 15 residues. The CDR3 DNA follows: TGTGCCAGCTCACCACGGGCAGGGGGTACGAATACGCAGTATTTT. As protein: CASSPRAGGTNTQYF.

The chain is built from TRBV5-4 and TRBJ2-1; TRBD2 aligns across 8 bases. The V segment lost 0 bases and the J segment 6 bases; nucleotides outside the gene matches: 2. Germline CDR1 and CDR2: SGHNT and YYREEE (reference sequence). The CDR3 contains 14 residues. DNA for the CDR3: TGTGCCAGCAGCTTGGCGGGGGGGCCCAATGAGCAGTTCTTC. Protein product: CASSLAGGPNEQFF.

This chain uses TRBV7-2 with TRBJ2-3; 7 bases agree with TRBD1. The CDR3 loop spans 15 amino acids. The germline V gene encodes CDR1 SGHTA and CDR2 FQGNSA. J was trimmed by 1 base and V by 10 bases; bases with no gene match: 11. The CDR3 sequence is CAIPPRTGGTDTQYF. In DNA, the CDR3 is TGTGCCATCCCTCCCCGGACAGGTGGCACAGATACGCAGTATTTT.

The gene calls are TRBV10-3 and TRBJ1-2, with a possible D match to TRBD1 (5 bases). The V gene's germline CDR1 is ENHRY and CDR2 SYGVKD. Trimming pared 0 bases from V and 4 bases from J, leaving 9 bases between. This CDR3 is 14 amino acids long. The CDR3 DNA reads TGTGCCATCAGTGAGTCTGGACAAGTCTATGGCTACACCTTC. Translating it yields CAISESGQVYGYTF.

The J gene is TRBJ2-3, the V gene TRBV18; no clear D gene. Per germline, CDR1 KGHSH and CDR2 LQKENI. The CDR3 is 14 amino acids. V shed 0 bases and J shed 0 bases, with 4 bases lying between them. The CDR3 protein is CASSPPWSTDTQYF. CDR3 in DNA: TGTGCCAGCTCACCACCGTGGAGCACAGATACGCAGTATTTT.

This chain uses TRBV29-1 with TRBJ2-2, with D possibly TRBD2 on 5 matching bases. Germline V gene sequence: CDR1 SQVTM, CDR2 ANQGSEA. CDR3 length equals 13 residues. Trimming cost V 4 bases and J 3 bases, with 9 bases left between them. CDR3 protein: CSVGGWDTGELFF. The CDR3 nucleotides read TGCAGCGTTGGCGGGTGGGACACCGGGGAGCTGTTTTTT.

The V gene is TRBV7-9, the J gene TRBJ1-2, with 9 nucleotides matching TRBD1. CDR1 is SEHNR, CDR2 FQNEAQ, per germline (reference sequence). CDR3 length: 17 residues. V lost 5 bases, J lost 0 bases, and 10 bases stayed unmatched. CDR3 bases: TGTGCCAGCAGCCCCACGACAGGGGGAACTACTAACTATGGCTACACCTTC. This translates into CASSPTTGGTTNYGYTF.

CDR3 coding DNA: TGTGCCAGCAGTTTCGGGGGCCGGAAGACCCAGTACTTC. This translates into CASSFGGRKTQYF. V usage is TRBV28 and J usage is TRBJ2-5, with D possibly being TRBD1 or TRBD2 (6 bases each). There are 13 residues in the CDR3. Germline V gene lookup returns CDR1 MDHEN and CDR2 SYDVKM. Trimming removed 3 bases from V and 6 bases from J, with 11 bases in between. The full variable domain, its missing parts supplied by reference TRBV28 and TRBJ2-5, is DVKVTQSSRYLVKRTGEKVFLECVQDMDHENMFWYRQDPGLGLRLIYFSYDVKMKEKGDIPEGYSVSREKKERFSLILESASTNQTSMYLCASSFGGRKTQYFGPGTRLLVL.

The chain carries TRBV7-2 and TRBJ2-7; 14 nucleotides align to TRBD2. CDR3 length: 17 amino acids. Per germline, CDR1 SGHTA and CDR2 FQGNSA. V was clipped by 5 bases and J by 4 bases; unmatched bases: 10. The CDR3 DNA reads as TGTGCCAGCAGCCCAGGACTAGCGGGAGGTCGCCGGTACGAGCAGTACTTC. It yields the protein CASSPGLAGGRRYEQYF.

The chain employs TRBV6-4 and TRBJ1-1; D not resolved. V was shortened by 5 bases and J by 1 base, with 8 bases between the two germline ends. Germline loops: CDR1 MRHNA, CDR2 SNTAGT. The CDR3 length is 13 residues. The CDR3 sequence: CASSTNRNTEAFF. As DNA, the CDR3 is TGTGCCAGCAGTACAAACCGGAACACTGAAGCTTTCTTT.

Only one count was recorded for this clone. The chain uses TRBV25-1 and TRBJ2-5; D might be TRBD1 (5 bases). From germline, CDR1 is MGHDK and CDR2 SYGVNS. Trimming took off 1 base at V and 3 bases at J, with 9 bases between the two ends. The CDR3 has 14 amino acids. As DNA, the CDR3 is TGTGCCAGCAGTGAATGGGGCAGAGAAGAGACCCAGTACTTC. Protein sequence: CASSEWGREETQYF. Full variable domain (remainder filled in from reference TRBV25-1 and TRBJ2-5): EADIYQTPRYLVIGTGKKITLECSQTMGHDKMYWYQQDPGMELHLIHYSYGVNSTEKGDLSSESTVSRIRTEHFPLTLESARPSHTSQYLCASSEWGREETQYFGPGTRLLVL.

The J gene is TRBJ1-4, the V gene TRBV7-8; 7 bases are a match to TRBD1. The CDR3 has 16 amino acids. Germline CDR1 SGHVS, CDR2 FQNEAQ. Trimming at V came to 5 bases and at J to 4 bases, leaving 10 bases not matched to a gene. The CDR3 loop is CASSDPRQGLNEKLFF. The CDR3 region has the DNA TGTGCCAGCAGCGACCCGCGACAGGGACTTAATGAAAAACTGTTTTTT.

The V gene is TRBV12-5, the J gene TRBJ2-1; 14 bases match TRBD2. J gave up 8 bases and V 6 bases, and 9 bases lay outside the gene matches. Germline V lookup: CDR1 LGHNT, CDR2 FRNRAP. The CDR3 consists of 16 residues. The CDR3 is CASGKTSGGAEDEQFF. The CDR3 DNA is TGTGCTAGTGGAAAGACTAGCGGGGGGGCCGAGGATGAGCAGTTCTTC.